This T cell receptor beta chain was observed in a study of blood T cell repertoires in COVID-19. Background on the study: Samples came from the United States, Italy and Spain, spanning acute and convalescent COVID-19.

Germline V gene data show CDR1 as GTSNPN and CDR2 as SVGIG (reference sequence). The CDR3 runs 13 residues. The V end was cut by 5 bases, the J end by 6 bases, with 11 bases between. Authors' methods: Researchers report that nucleated cell counts were estimated from reference gene primer amplification. The repertoire was sequenced with immunoSEQ multiplex PCR; TCRdb's copy has only in-frame clones and lacks some. That table supplies the V and J calls and clone size; D and trimming were determined from the DNA. The top ten clones hold roughly 17% of a sample with 150,000 to 200,000 clones, around 76% of them seen once. This clone was counted between two and nine times. Recruits, aged about 18 to 95 years, lived in roughly 22 US areas. Cohorts were determined from participant-reported clinical history.

The J gene is TRBJ1-6, the V gene TRBV30; perhaps TRBD1 as D (5 bases). The receptor's source is a woman between 50 and 59 years old with acute COVID-19. What was sequenced was PBMCs or T cells enriched from blood (not recorded which). This CDR3 is CAWAGRTNSPLHF. The CDR3, as DNA: TGTGCCTGGGCGGGACGGACTAATTCACCCCTCCACTTT.